This TCR beta chain was sequenced during a study of T-cell reconstitution after alpha-beta-depleted transplantation in children. Findings and caveats of the study: Surviving recipient T cells and thymic progenitors underlay high day-60 TCRbeta diversity in some patients. By about two months after transplant, alpha-beta T cells reportedly arose from several hundred graft clones that had expanded. T cells produced anew were the main source of T-cell counts and diversity one year after transplant.

Turning to this clonotype: Its specificity is not known.

Unique molecular identifiers were incorporated into the prepared TCRbeta library. MiXCR, run by TCRdb on the PCR reads, gives a single entry per CDR3 protein. This sample has 530,000 or so distinct CDR3 sequences, with 25% to 30% found just once. Losses at the gene ends were 0 bases for V and 9 bases for J; bases not matched to a gene: 11. The germline V gene has CDR1 SGHRS and CDR2 YFSETQ. This CDR3 spans 16 amino acids. The clonotype originates from a boy under two years old with Wiskott-Aldrich syndrome, due to receive a stem cell transplant. This chain uses TRBV5-1 with TRBJ2-1; 8 bases align to TRBD1. The source material was PBMCs, sampled before TCRalphabeta/CD19-depleted stem cell transplant. The CDR3, as DNA: TGCGCCAGCAGCTTGGTATCGGGACAGGTAGGGAGTGAGCAGTTCTTC. This translates into CASSLVSGQVGSEQFF.